The clone carrying this T cell receptor (beta chain) was detected a few times. Its antigen is not known. In TCRdb, the RT-PCR reads were re-called with MiXCR into one record per CDR3 protein. The data contain a few hundred thousand distinct CDR3 sequences, less than 25% of them singletons. This entry belongs to a study of response to subunit inactivated influenza vaccine. Study-wide findings and caveats: Authors proposed each seasonal influenza vaccination draws in few new T cells.

The CDR3 has 12 amino acids. Germline CDR1 SEHNR, CDR2 FQNEAQ (reference sequence). The V end was cut by 5 bases, the J end by 6 bases, with 9 bases between. This chain links TRBV7-9 with TRBJ2-3, with no clear D. The receptor's source is a man aged 45 to 75 who received an inactivated influenza vaccine. The source was PBMCs from blood, collected approximately 20 months after vaccination. The CDR3 DNA follows: TGTGCCAGCAGCCATACTGCGGATACGCAGTATTTT. It is translated as CASSHTADTQYF.